These T cell receptor beta chains were read from a single sample in a study of blood T cell repertoires in COVID-19. Profiled with immunoSEQ multiplex PCR; TCRdb holds only in-frame clones, not every one. Among roughly 60,000 clones listed, approximately 80% were seen once. Sample: peripheral blood. These receptors came from a human donor in a cohort sampled during active COVID-19. CDR3s include the opening cysteine and the closing phenylalanine or tryptophan. The order of the fields is V gene, CDR3 protein.

v_gene: TRBV3-1/TRBV3-2; CDR3aa: CASSPGTSAAGGEQFF
v_gene: TRBV18; CDR3aa: CASSPPRGRGASNEQFF
v_gene: TRBV5-1; CDR3aa: CASSLERTEAFF
v_gene: TRBV5-8; CDR3aa: CASSYGYTF
v_gene: TRBV4-2; CDR3aa: CASSLGSGLNSPLHF
v_gene: TRBV27; CDR3aa: CARSEAFF
v_gene: TRBV6-1; CDR3aa: CASSELGQGATNEKLFF
v_gene: TRBV9; CDR3aa: CASSGTGGGLTNEKLFF
v_gene: TRBV6-6; CDR3aa: CASSYPSNEQYF
v_gene: TRBV18; CDR3aa: CASSGSSGSRETQYF
v_gene: TRBV18; CDR3aa: CASSPSTVAQTF
v_gene: TRBV12-5; CDR3aa: CASRQGRGTTEAFF
v_gene: TRBV28; CDR3aa: CASRLSGTGISYEQYF
v_gene: TRBV12-3/TRBV12-4; CDR3aa: CASSPDKTQYF
v_gene: TRBV28; CDR3aa: CASSITSGSNEQYF
v_gene: TRBV18; CDR3aa: CASSRMGLAYEQYF
v_gene: TRBV19; CDR3aa: CASSIVKNSREKLFF
v_gene: TRBV5-5; CDR3aa: CASSLAGLQYNEQFF
v_gene: TRBV29-1; CDR3aa: CSVFDSYGYTF
v_gene: TRBV5-4; CDR3aa: CASSLVTSDTQYF
v_gene: TRBV4-1; CDR3aa: CASSQVEGPDYGYTF
v_gene: TRBV7-2; CDR3aa: CASSYTGDTGELFF
v_gene: TRBV5-1; CDR3aa: CASSLAFGDTQYF
v_gene: TRBV29-1; CDR3aa: CSTRGGAYEQYF
v_gene: TRBV10-3; CDR3aa: CAISEVKTGGYTDTQYF
v_gene: TRBV6-1; CDR3aa: CASRNGQGGNEQFF
v_gene: TRBV29-1; CDR3aa: CSVDLKGGAGGYTF
v_gene: TRBV7-9; CDR3aa: CASSQNVGVNEQFF
v_gene: TRBV5-5; CDR3aa: CASSRELSGRDTQYF
v_gene: TRBV27; CDR3aa: CASSPLGPTNEKLFF
v_gene: TRBV4-1; CDR3aa: CASSQERGYSNQPQHF
v_gene: TRBV11-1; CDR3aa: CASSRTSGRGETQYF
v_gene: TRBV2; CDR3aa: CASSGTNRGGDSPLHF
v_gene: TRBV5-1; CDR3aa: CASSPQPGQGNTEAFF
v_gene: TRBV28; CDR3aa: CASRPRGADRNTEAFF
v_gene: TRBV30; CDR3aa: CAWTRGNQPQHF
v_gene: TRBV10-1; CDR3aa: CASSDGQGSTEAFF
v_gene: TRBV7-9; CDR3aa: CASSLGDRVDTEAFF
v_gene: TRBV28; CDR3aa: CASSIGQDSDTQYF
v_gene: TRBV28; CDR3aa: CASRGQNNQPQHF
v_gene: TRBV18; CDR3aa: CASSSSYEQYF
v_gene: TRBV7-7; CDR3aa: CASSLGANQPQHF
v_gene: TRBV5-1; CDR3aa: CASSLAWTSGSRPYEQYF
v_gene: TRBV7-2; CDR3aa: CASASQAGTEAFF
v_gene: TRBV10-3; CDR3aa: CAISGLQGTVGYTF
v_gene: TRBV11-3; CDR3aa: CASSLQTGAIANYGYTF
v_gene: TRBV5-1; CDR3aa: CASSLGRAAEKLFF
v_gene: TRBV7-2; CDR3aa: CASSLAQFEVNEQFF
v_gene: TRBV3-1/TRBV3-2; CDR3aa: CASSQMGGGARETQYF